This section outlines one T cell receptor (beta chain) sequence together with its context. No antigen is known for it. This sample is part of a study of T cells after posttransplantation cyclophosphamide. The study, taken as a whole, reports: Donor CD8+ memory clones often dominated recipient blood repertoires at later times. TRB overlap between skin or GI tissue T cells and blood was limited. Recipient CMV seropositivity and CMV reactivation strongly tracked TRB clonality.

Busulfan-fludarabine conditioning, marrow transplant, and cyclophosphamide on days +3 and +4 were administered. Sequencing was performed with immunoSEQ multiplex PCR; in TCRdb, only in-frame clones are kept and a portion is missing. The sample comprises 10,000 to 12,000 clones, about 89% of which are singletons, and roughly 27% rests with the top ten. The TCR sequence derives from a male patient between 25 and 39 years old who received an allogeneic stem cell transplant from a related donor, was CMV-positive, and had acute GVHD only. A share of the T cells may be of graft donor origin. Specimen: CD4+ T cells sorted from PBMCs, collected after allogeneic stem cell transplant with posttransplant cyclophosphamide.

CDR3 bases: TGCGCCAGCAGTCAATCGGTGGGGCAGGCGCATTGCTCCTACAATGAGCAGTTCTTC. This encodes CASSQSVGQAHCSYNEQFF. V gene TRBV23-1 combines with J gene TRBJ2-1, with D possibly TRBD1 on 5 matching bases. TRBV23-1 is given ORF status, its function remaining uncertain. V lost 0 bases to trimming and J lost 0 bases, with 18 bases between them. CDR3 length: 19 residues.